This T cell receptor (beta chain) appears in the sequencing data of a study of cytomegalovirus exposure and HLA in healthy donors. Regarding the study as a whole: From TCR beta sequences, most subjects' HLA-A and HLA-B alleles were reportedly predicted accurately. Researchers counted around 160 TCR beta chains as cytomegalovirus-associated. After further analysis at a later stage, 16,951 TCR beta sequences were associated with HLA alleles at 0.05 false discovery rate. Some V segments (TRBV6-2 and TRBV6-3 among them) were excluded as indistinguishable.

With 60 Vbeta and 13 Jbeta primers, the PCR was carried out. Method: immunoSEQ multiplex PCR; TCRdb's copy keeps in-frame clones and lacks some. Of around 190,000 clones listed, 78% were seen once; the top ten hold 14%. The CDR3 is 15 amino acids. V dropped 0 bases and J dropped 3; count of bases not matched to a gene: 5. From germline, CDR1 is KGHSH and CDR2 LQKENI. This clone has just one count. The antigen is unknown. The chain couples TRBV18 to TRBJ2-7; 7 positions match TRBD2. The receptor was isolated from a woman aged 25 to 39 in good health and CMV-seropositive. Sequenced material: PBMCs. This chain's CDR3 is CASSPPSRGVYEQYF. In DNA, the CDR3 is TGTGCCAGCTCACCACCAAGCCGGGGGGTCTACGAGCAGTACTTC. Based on the CDR3 plus reference TRBV18 and TRBJ2-7, the full variable domain is NAGVMQNPRHLVRRRGQEARLRCSPMKGHSHVYWYRQLPEEGLKFMVYLQKENIIDESGMPKERFSAEFPKEGPSILRIQQVVRGDSAAYFCASSPPSRGVYEQYFGPGTRLTVT.